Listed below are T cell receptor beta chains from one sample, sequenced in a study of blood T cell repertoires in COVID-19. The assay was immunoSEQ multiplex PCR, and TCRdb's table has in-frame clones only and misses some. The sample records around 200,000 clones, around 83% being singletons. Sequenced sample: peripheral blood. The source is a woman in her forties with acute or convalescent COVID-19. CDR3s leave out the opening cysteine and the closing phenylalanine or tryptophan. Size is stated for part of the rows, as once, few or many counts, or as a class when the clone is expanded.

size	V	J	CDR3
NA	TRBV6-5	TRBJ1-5	ASRRENQPQH
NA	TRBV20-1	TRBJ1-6	SASQTGDSPLH
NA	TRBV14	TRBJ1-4	ASSQEFAGGSEKLF
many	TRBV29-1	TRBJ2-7	SVATGEDGEQY
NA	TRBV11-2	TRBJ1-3	ASSIQGLEHTIY
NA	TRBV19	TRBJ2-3	ASSSSGGTDTQY
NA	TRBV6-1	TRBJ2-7	ASSELGRPLSYEQY
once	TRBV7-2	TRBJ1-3	ASSLGVASGNTIY
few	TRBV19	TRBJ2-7	ASSRIEGLIYEQY
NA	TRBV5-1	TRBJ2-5	ASSLLAGGRETQY
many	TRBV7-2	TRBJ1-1	ASSFSVANTEAF
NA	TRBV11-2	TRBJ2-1	ASSLVLAGPVREQF
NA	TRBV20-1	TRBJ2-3	SASPTARDTQY
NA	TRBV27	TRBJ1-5	ASSNRANQPQH
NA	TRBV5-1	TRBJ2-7	ASSVPGTESYEQY
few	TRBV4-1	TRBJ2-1	ASSQGLRTSSYNEQF
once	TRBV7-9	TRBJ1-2	ASSLDRVFSDYGYT
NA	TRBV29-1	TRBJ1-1	SVRGGESTEAF
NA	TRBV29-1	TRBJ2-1	SVEDHRGYNEQF
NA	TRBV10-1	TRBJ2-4	ASSEWADGIQY
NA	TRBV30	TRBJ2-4	AWSLAGGPWNRIQY
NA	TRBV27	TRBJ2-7	ASSFRGTSYEQY
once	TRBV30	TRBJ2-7	AWSTRQGTTNEQY
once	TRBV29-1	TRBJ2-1	SVESTGIDQF
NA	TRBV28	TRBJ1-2	ASRNTGNYGYT
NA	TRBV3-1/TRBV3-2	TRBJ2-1	ASSQDFGTPPF
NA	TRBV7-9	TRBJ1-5	ASSLARQPQH
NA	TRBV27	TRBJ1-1	ASSFWASITEAF
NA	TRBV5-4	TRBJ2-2	ASSLLGGNTGELF
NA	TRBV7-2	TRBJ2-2	ASSAAGAPTGELF
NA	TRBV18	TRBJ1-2	ASSSDSNYGYT
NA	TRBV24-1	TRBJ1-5	ATSDTDRGNQPQH
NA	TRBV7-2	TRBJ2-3	ASSLGANTQY
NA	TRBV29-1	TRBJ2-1	SAPEYDNEQF
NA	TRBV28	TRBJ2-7	ASSRTLDYTQY
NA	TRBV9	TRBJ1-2	ASSTQDRESVGRGYT
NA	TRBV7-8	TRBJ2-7	ASSLFSTSAYEQY
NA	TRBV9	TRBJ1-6	ASTSGTANSPLH
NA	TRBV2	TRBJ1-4	ASRVITGLANEKLF
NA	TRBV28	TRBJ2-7	ASRTGTRAYEQY
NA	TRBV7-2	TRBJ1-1	ASTTGLAEAF
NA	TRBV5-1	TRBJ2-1	ASRLTGTRYGEQF
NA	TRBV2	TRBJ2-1	ASRAGLLLYYNEQF
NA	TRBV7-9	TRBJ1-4	ASSSTTATNEKLF